This T cell receptor (beta chain) was documented in a study of blood T cell repertoires in COVID-19. Overall study context: Material from acute and convalescent COVID-19 was sourced from the United States, Italy and Spain.

The CDR3 runs to 17 residues. Deletions cut 0 bases from V and 0 bases from J, with 15 bases between. Germline CDR1 is GTSNPN and CDR2 is SVGIG (reference sequence). Sequencing was performed with immunoSEQ multiplex PCR; in TCRdb, only in-frame clones are kept and a portion is missing. The sample lists 130,000 or so clones, around 84% occurring once. This sequence joins TRBV30 and TRBJ1-3, with a possible D match to TRBD1 (5 bases). The material sequenced was peripheral blood. This TCR derives from a woman in her sixties or seventies with acute or convalescent COVID-19. In DNA, the CDR3 is TGTGCCTGGAGTGTGGGGATAGGGGCTGTCTCTGGAAACACCATATATTTT. Translated: CAWSVGIGAVSGNTIYF.